This T cell receptor beta chain appears in the sequencing data of a study of response to subunit inactivated influenza vaccine. Study findings and constraints: Authors suggested that a seasonal influenza vaccination recruits few new T cells each time.

Trimming cost V 5 bases and J 0 bases; bases outside gene matches: 11. Germline V gives CDR1 SGHVS, CDR2 FQNEAQ. The CDR3 is 17 residues long. TCRdb re-called the RT-PCR reads with MiXCR, one entry per CDR3 protein. The data contain approximately 520,000 distinct CDR3 sequences, about 25% of them singletons. In regard to this clonotype: Its target is unknown.

V and J are TRBV7-8 and TRBJ2-3, with 7 bases aligning to TRBD1. This sample comprised CD4+ T cells sorted from PBMCs, obtained 5 to 6 days after vaccination. This TCR was recovered from a man in his forties or fifties who received an inactivated influenza vaccine. Here the CDR3 DNA reads TGTGCCAGCAGCGGGGACAGATACTACTATAGCACAGATACGCAGTATTTT. Its protein is CASSGDRYYYSTDTQYF.